This T cell receptor beta chain was identified during a study of blood T cell repertoires in COVID-19 (dated by TCRdb to 2018 to 2020). A note on the overall study: Collaborator samples came from the United States, Italy and Spain and covered acute and convalescent phases of COVID-19. Where HLA class I and class II types were available, the types were taken from metadata supplied by the sample provider, not from assay-based typing. The repertoires were released in a freely available public database meant as a resource for research on the immune response to SARS-CoV-2. Samples came from the ongoing ImmuneRACE study (first 160 participants) plus 1,254 subjects from 6 global collaborators. The sample metadata nearly always contained a de-identified subject ID, COVID-19 status, age in years and sex. The material from the prospective study consisted of cDNA or gDNA derived from T cells, B-cell-depleted T cells, or PBMCs. The dataset comprised deeply sampled blood TCRbeta repertoires from subjects exposed to, actively infected with, or recovered from COVID-19. Results and caveats for the whole study, not just this receptor: The quantity of clinical and demographic metadata differed by source and by participant and was supplied without curation.

The immunoSEQ Assay, a bias-controlled multiplex PCR, was used to amplify TCRbeta CDR3 regions from genomic DNA. The authors' pipeline ran thus. Nucleated cell counts per sample were estimated from amplification of reference gene primers within the assay. Sequence reads were collapsed and filtered to measure the absolute abundance of every unique TCRbeta CDR3 rearrangement. For each sample, productive Simpson clonality was calculated by taking the square root of Simpson's diversity index across productive rearrangements. TCRdb re-hosts the immuneACCESS table, in-frame sequences only. Its copies lack some clones; in the studies checked, an unresolved V gene accounts for under half of them, and the cause for the rest is not known. V, J and clone size were drawn from that table, and D and trimming were deduced from the DNA. The sample table lists about 230,000 clones, more than 70% of them with a count of one. The ten largest make up roughly 5.7% of the sample.

Comments on this clone: Its antigen is still unknown. Base qualities were left out, and no much larger clone turns up one base away.

The germline V gene gives CDR1 as MNHEY and CDR2 as SVGAGI. The CDR3 covers 14 residues, taking in both the cysteine and the phenylalanine. Of the read, only the CDR3 DNA is kept; its 42 bases are in frame from base 1. Cut back by 7 bases and 1 base, the V and J ends lie 13 bases apart. Whole blood was collected in K2EDTA tubes by collaborating institutions according to the institutions' own protocols. Collaborator samples were shipped for TCRbeta analysis as frozen whole blood, isolated PBMCs, or DNA extracted from either sample type. Here the chain combines TRBV6-5 and TRBJ1-1; the D gene cannot be named for sure. This receptor was taken from a man older than 75 with acute or convalescent COVID-19. Sequenced sample: peripheral blood. The bases are TGTGCCAGCACCCGGGGAGCCACGAACACTGAAGCTTTCTTT. This yields the protein CASTRGATNTEAFF.